This T cell receptor beta chain was sequenced for a study of cytomegalovirus exposure and HLA in healthy donors. Across the whole study: The study's early data release held tens of millions of unique TCRs from HLA-typed donors.

PCR primers comprised 60 Vbeta and 13 Jbeta primers. Repertoires were generated with immunoSEQ multiplex PCR, while TCRdb's copy carries only in-frame clones and drops some. The sample contains about 140,000 clones, roughly 74% of which appear only once. V shed 1 base and J 4 bases; nucleotides not matched to a gene: 2. The CDR3 runs to 15 residues. Germline V gives CDR1 LGHNA, CDR2 YSLEER. The source material was PBMCs. This chain links TRBV4-3 with TRBJ2-5, with 11 bases matching TRBD1. This TCR was sampled from a man in his forties or fifties in good health and CMV-seronegative. The CDR3 region is CASSQADRGRETQYF. The DNA for the CDR3 is TGCGCCAGCAGCCAAGCGGACAGGGGGCGAGAGACCCAGTACTTC.